Listed below are T cell receptor beta chains from one sample, sequenced in a study of T cells in Graves' hyperthyroidism and ophthalmopathy. TCRdb reprocessed the multiplex PCR reads via MiXCR and lists one record per CDR3 protein. The sample yields some 500,000 distinct CDR3 sequences, approximately 15% seen once. The sample consisted of blood. The source of these receptors is a young woman with Graves' hyperthyroidism. Each CDR3 is given with its conserved first and last residue. The order of the fields is V gene, D gene, J gene, clone size, CDR3 protein, CDR3 DNA. A D gene is named only where the DNA matches it firmly. Clone size is not always given. Where it is, it says once, few, many or a class for expanded clones.

>TRBV5-1|TRBD1|TRBJ1-1|many
CASSRAGTGNTEAFF
TGCGCCAGCAGCCGGGCGGGGACAGGGAACACTGAAGCTTTCTTT
>TRBV4-1|.|TRBJ1-5|many
CASSQAQGNQPQHF
TGCGCCAGCAGCCAAGCTCAGGGGAATCAGCCCCAGCATTTT
>TRBV7-2|.|TRBJ1-1|.
CASTTGLEAFF
TGTGCCAGCACCACAGGGCTTGAAGCTTTCTTT
>TRBV7-2|TRBD2|TRBJ2-3|many
CASSLVAGGGDTQYF
TGTGCCAGCAGCTTAGTAGCGGGAGGTGGGGATACGCAGTATTTT
>TRBV7-9|TRBD2|TRBJ2-1|few
CASSPVSRREGTFF
TGTGCCAGCAGCCCAGTTAGTAGGCGGGAGGGCACGTTCTTC
>TRBV6-1|.|TRBJ1-2|few
CASSETSPAVGGYTF
TGTGCCAGCAGTGAAACCTCGCCGGCAGTCGGGGGCTACACCTTC
>TRBV19|.|TRBJ2-3|many
CASSATGSRFDTQYF
TGTGCCAGTAGTGCTACCGGGTCCCGTTTTGATACGCAGTATTTT
>TRBV29-1|.|TRBJ1-1|many
CSVDKAGGTEAFF
TGCAGCGTTGATAAGGCAGGCGGAACTGAAGCTTTCTTT
>TRBV12-3/TRBV12-4|TRBD2|TRBJ2-7|.
CASSPGVLAGRDEQYF
TGTGCCAGCAGTCCGGGGGTCCTAGCGGGACGTGACGAGCAGTACTTC
>TRBV11-2|.|TRBJ2-1|.
CASSLVSGKREQFF
TGTGCCAGCAGCTTAGTTTCCGGGAAAAGGGAGCAGTTCTTC
>TRBV20-1|TRBD1|TRBJ2-7|many
CSASRDSTYEQYF
TGCAGTGCTAGTAGGGACAGCACCTACGAGCAGTACTTC
>TRBV7-3|TRBD2|TRBJ2-1|many
CASSLLAGRVEQFF
TGTGCCAGCAGCTTACTAGCGGGACGAGTTGAGCAGTTCTTC
>TRBV7-2|.|TRBJ2-7|.
CARSLGGGLDYEQYF
TGTGCCCGCAGCTTAGGGGGGGGGCTGGACTACGAGCAGTACTTC
>TRBV28|TRBD2|TRBJ2-3|.
CASSLYQLAGVADTQYF
TGTGCCAGCAGTTTGTACCAGCTAGCGGGAGTAGCAGATACGCAGTATTTT
>TRBV28|.|TRBJ1-4|many
CASSPLVRRNEKLFF
TGTGCCAGCAGCCCGCTTGTCCGTCGAAATGAAAAACTGTTTTTT
>TRBV27|TRBD2|TRBJ2-7|few
CASTPSGLSYEQYF
TGTGCCAGCACCCCTAGCGGGTTATCCTACGAGCAGTACTTC
>TRBV12-3/TRBV12-4|.|TRBJ1-4|many
CASGWDEKLFF
TGTGCCAGCGGGTGGGATGAAAAACTGTTTTTT
>TRBV6-5|.|TRBJ1-1|many
CASSYYVGGVAEAFF
TGTGCCAGCAGTTACTACGTCGGGGGAGTGGCTGAAGCTTTCTTT
>TRBV12-3/TRBV12-4|.|TRBJ2-3|many
CASSLKATTPLAQYF
TGTGCCAGCAGTTTGAAGGCAACAACTCCCCTAGCGCAGTATTTT
>TRBV24-1|.|TRBJ1-4|many
CATSDDTTGANEKLFF
TGTGCCACCAGTGATGACACGACAGGTGCGAATGAAAAACTGTTTTTT
>TRBV19|TRBD1|TRBJ1-2|.
CASSSDRGTNYGYTF
TGTGCCAGTAGTTCCGACAGGGGAACGAACTATGGCTACACCTTC
>TRBV20-1|.|TRBJ2-5|many
CSARAYSTSAQYF
TGCAGTGCTAGAGCTTACTCGACTTCGGCCCAGTACTTC
>TRBV20-1|.|TRBJ2-2|few
CSASGGSGGGNTGELFF
TGCAGTGCTAGTGGGGGTAGCGGTGGAGGGAACACCGGGGAGCTGTTTTTT
>TRBV7-9|TRBD2|TRBJ2-7|.
CASSFPSGPREQYF
TGTGCCAGCAGCTTCCCTAGCGGACCCCGGGAGCAGTACTTC
>TRBV15|TRBD2|TRBJ2-1|.
CATSRDRGGGSYNEQFF
TGTGCCACCAGCAGAGATAGGGGCGGGGGCTCCTACAATGAGCAGTTCTTC
>TRBV10-2|.|TRBJ2-7|many
CASTEIMTYEQYF
TGCGCCAGCACTGAAATTATGACCTACGAGCAGTACTTC
>TRBV2|.|TRBJ1-1|many
CASCMNTEAFF
TGTGCCAGCTGCATGAACACTGAAGCTTTCTTT
>TRBV5-6|.|TRBJ1-2|few
CASRPPLDREKGYTF
TGTGCCAGCAGACCCCCCCTAGACCGTGAGAAAGGCTACACCTTC
>TRBV30|.|TRBJ1-4|many
CAVQGGEKLFF
TGTGCCGTGCAGGGTGGAGAAAAACTGTTTTTT
>TRBV11-2|.|TRBJ1-2|many
CASSLNRRPNYGYTF
TGTGCCAGCAGCTTAAATAGGCGGCCTAACTATGGCTACACCTTC
>TRBV28|.|TRBJ1-2|many
CASIVTGHGYTF
TGTGCCAGCATAGTAACAGGGCACGGCTACACCTTC
>TRBV5-1|.|TRBJ1-5|few
CASSRVPDSNQPQHF
TGCGCCAGCAGCCGGGTCCCCGATAGCAATCAGCCCCAGCATTTT
>TRBV3-1|.|TRBJ1-2|many
CASRDGGKGRGYTF
TGTGCCAGCAGGGACGGCGGGAAAGGCCGGGGCTACACCTTC
>TRBV10-2|TRBD1|TRBJ1-5|.
CASSEGQGRQPQHF
TGCGCCAGCAGTGAGGGACAGGGGAGGCAGCCCCAGCATTTT
>TRBV14|.|TRBJ2-7|few
CASSQITAPTYEQYF
TGTGCCAGCAGCCAAATCACGGCTCCCACCTACGAGCAGTACTTC
>TRBV5-1|TRBD2|TRBJ2-6|many
CASSLVGGPSAYSGANVLTF
TGCGCCAGCAGCTTAGTGGGAGGGCCTTCCGCCTACTCTGGGGCCAACGTCCTGACTTTC
>TRBV5-1|.|TRBJ2-6|many
CASSLVPGSGANVLTF
TGCGCCAGCAGCTTGGTTCCGGGCTCTGGGGCCAACGTCCTGACTTTC
>TRBV7-9|.|TRBJ2-7|.
CASSLLRSEQYF
TGTGCCAGCAGCCTCTTACGTAGCGAGCAGTACTTC
>TRBV5-1|TRBD2|TRBJ2-5|.
CASSLGGLNQETQYF
TGCGCCAGCAGCCTGGGGGGACTAAACCAAGAGACCCAGTACTTC
>TRBV20-1|TRBD2|TRBJ2-5|many
CSAPAAGGIQETQYF
TGCAGTGCTCCTGCTGCGGGAGGGATCCAAGAGACCCAGTACTTC
>TRBV20-1|.|TRBJ1-4|many
CSAKNVYSRGTNEKLFF
TGCAGTGCTAAGAACGTCTACTCAAGGGGGACTAATGAAAAACTGTTTTTT
>TRBV12-3/TRBV12-4|.|TRBJ2-3|.
CASSLASTSTQYF
TGTGCCAGCAGTTTAGCGTCTACCTCTACGCAGTATTTT
>TRBV12-3/TRBV12-4|.|TRBJ2-3|.
CASSFENRGEVGDTQYF
TGTGCCAGCAGTTTCGAGAATAGGGGGGAGGTAGGAGATACGCAGTATTTT